These T cell receptor beta chains were read from a single sample in a study of blood T cell repertoires in COVID-19. Clones were sequenced by immunoSEQ multiplex PCR, and TCRdb holds only the in-frame ones, with some missing. The table has more than 75,000 clones, around 83% seen once. Sequenced input: peripheral blood. Every receptor here comes from a man in his sixties with acute or convalescent COVID-19. Each CDR3 is given with its conserved first and last residue. D genes are given only for firm matches. Clone size appears in some rows only: once, few, many, or a class for an expanded clone.

D: -; size: -; length: 14; V: TRBV7-9; J: TRBJ2-4; CDR3: CASSSSLAKNIQYF; DNA: TGTGCCAGCAGCTCGAGTTTAGCCAAAAACATTCAGTACTTC
D: TRBD2; size: -; length: 15; V: TRBV9; J: TRBJ2-1; CDR3: CASSSRTSGGGEQFF; DNA: TGTGCCAGCAGCTCGAGGACTAGCGGGGGTGGTGAGCAGTTCTTC
D: TRBD2; size: once; length: 14; V: TRBV10-3; J: TRBJ2-7; CDR3: CAISGTSGVYEQYF; DNA: TGTGCCATCAGCGGGACTAGCGGGGTCTACGAGCAGTACTTC
D: -; size: -; length: 16; V: TRBV6-5; J: TRBJ2-1; CDR3: CASSYAPTRTYNEQFF; DNA: TGTGCCAGCAGTTACGCTCCCACTAGGACCTACAATGAGCAGTTCTTC
D: TRBD2; size: -; length: 16; V: TRBV28; J: TRBJ2-1; CDR3: CASSIPGLSRLNEQFF; DNA: TGTGCCAGCAGTATACCGGGACTATCCCGCCTCAATGAGCAGTTCTTC
D: -; size: -; length: 15; V: TRBV3-1/TRBV3-2; J: TRBJ1-6; CDR3: CASSQEAAPNSPLHF; DNA: TGTGCCAGCAGCCAAGAGGCAGCGCCTAATTCACCCCTCCACTTT
D: -; size: -; length: 11; V: TRBV6-5; J: TRBJ1-2; CDR3: CASTLSYGYTF; DNA: TGTGCCAGCACCCTTTCCTATGGCTACACCTTC
D: TRBD1; size: -; length: 14; V: TRBV19; J: TRBJ1-4; CDR3: CASSLTGGLEKLFF; DNA: TGTGCCAGTAGCCTGACAGGGGGACTCGAAAAACTGTTTTTT
D: TRBD1; size: -; length: 13; V: TRBV6-6; J: TRBJ1-5; CDR3: CASIQGAWQPQHF; DNA: TGTGCCAGCATTCAGGGGGCATGGCAGCCCCAGCATTTT
D: -; size: -; length: 13; V: TRBV24-1; J: TRBJ2-5; CDR3: CATSGSEGETQYF; DNA: TGTGCCACCAGTGGTTCCGAGGGAGAGACCCAGTACTTC
D: TRBD1; size: -; length: 18; V: TRBV5-4; J: TRBJ2-6; CDR3: CASSSPGQGAGGANVLTF; DNA: TGTGCCAGCAGCTCACCGGGACAGGGGGCAGGTGGGGCCAACGTCCTGACTTTC
D: -; size: -; length: 18; V: TRBV24-1; J: TRBJ2-3; CDR3: CATSDPTYGGGPSDTQYF; DNA: TGTGCCACCAGTGACCCTACCTATGGGGGGGGGCCATCGGATACGCAGTATTTT
D: TRBD1; size: once; length: 15; V: TRBV28; J: TRBJ1-5; CDR3: CASSLSQTGYQPQHF; DNA: TGTGCCAGCAGTTTATCACAGACAGGGTATCAGCCCCAGCATTTT
D: TRBD2; size: -; length: 20; V: TRBV5-1; J: TRBJ2-5; CDR3: CASSLRGRLAGASYQETQYF; DNA: TGCGCCAGCAGCTTAAGGGGGAGGCTAGCGGGGGCCTCGTACCAAGAGACCCAGTACTTC
D: TRBD2; size: -; length: 16; V: TRBV2; J: TRBJ2-3; CDR3: CASGSGLATLTDTQYF; DNA: TGTGCCAGCGGATCGGGACTAGCGACACTCACAGATACGCAGTATTTT
D: TRBD1; size: few; length: 15; V: TRBV19; J: TRBJ1-1; CDR3: CASSTDRLLNTEAFF; DNA: TGTGCCAGTAGTACGGACAGGTTGTTGAACACTGAAGCTTTCTTT
D: -; size: -; length: 16; V: TRBV4-2; J: TRBJ1-5; CDR3: CASSQEKTGVTQPQHF; DNA: TGTGCCAGCAGCCAAGAAAAAACCGGGGTTACTCAGCCCCAGCATTTT
D: -; size: -; length: 13; V: TRBV18; J: TRBJ1-5; CDR3: CASSPRVGGALDF; DNA: TGTGCCAGCTCACCACGGGTAGGTGGGGCATTGGATTTT
D: TRBD1; size: -; length: 14; V: TRBV7-2; J: TRBJ2-7; CDR3: CASSRTGTGLEQYF; DNA: TGTGCCAGCAGCCGGACCGGGACAGGGCTCGAGCAGTACTTC
D: -; size: -; length: 11; V: TRBV30; J: TRBJ2-1; CDR3: CAWSVLDEQFF; DNA: TGTGCCTGGAGTGTACTGGATGAGCAGTTCTTC
D: -; size: -; length: 16; V: TRBV4-2; J: TRBJ2-5; CDR3: CASSQSALDRKETQYF; DNA: TGTGCCAGCAGCCAGTCCGCTTTAGACAGGAAAGAGACCCAGTACTTC
D: TRBD1; size: -; length: 19; V: TRBV27; J: TRBJ1-6; CDR3: CASSGGGTGYPGPNSPLHF; DNA: TGTGCCAGCAGTGGGGGTGGGACAGGTTATCCTGGCCCTAATTCACCCCTCCACTTT
D: TRBD1; size: -; length: 15; V: TRBV30; J: TRBJ2-3; CDR3: CAWSTQGDRTDTQYF; DNA: TGTGCCTGGAGCACACAGGGGGACCGCACAGATACGCAGTATTTT
D: -; size: -; length: 12; V: TRBV12-3/TRBV12-4; J: TRBJ2-7; CDR3: CASSLEMAHQYF; DNA: TGTGCCAGCAGTTTAGAAATGGCCCATCAGTACTTC
D: -; size: -; length: 16; V: TRBV6-5; J: TRBJ1-5; CDR3: CASSYSRTGSNQPQHF; DNA: TGTGCCAGCAGTTACTCGCGGACTGGGAGCAATCAGCCCCAGCATTTT
D: TRBD1; size: few; length: 14; V: TRBV25-1; J: TRBJ1-5; CDR3: CASSAGQANQPQHF; DNA: TGTGCCAGCAGTGCGGGACAGGCAAATCAGCCCCAGCATTTT
D: -; size: -; length: 15; V: TRBV7-9; J: TRBJ2-6; CDR3: CASSFQGTGANVLTF; DNA: TGTGCCAGCAGCTTTCAGGGGACTGGGGCCAACGTCCTGACTTTC
D: -; size: -; length: 14; V: TRBV6-1; J: TRBJ1-2; CDR3: CASSEGRANYGYTF; DNA: TGTGCCAGCAGTGAAGGTAGAGCGAACTATGGCTACACCTTC
D: TRBD2; size: -; length: 11; V: TRBV29-1; J: TRBJ2-5; CDR3: CSGDYGETQYF; DNA: TGCAGCGGGGACTATGGGGAGACCCAGTACTTC
D: -; size: few; length: 14; V: TRBV2; J: TRBJ2-1; CDR3: CASSGQAGDNEQFF; DNA: TGTGCCAGCAGTGGACAGGCGGGAGATAATGAGCAGTTCTTC
D: -; size: -; length: 16; V: TRBV18; J: TRBJ2-7; CDR3: CASSPVRGPPGGEQYF; DNA: TGTGCCAGCTCACCAGTCCGAGGACCCCCCGGCGGGGAGCAGTACTTC